The 15 T cell receptor beta chains in this list originate from one sample, sequenced in a study of chemoradiotherapy in HPV16-positive cancers. Produced via immunoSEQ multiplex PCR; TCRdb's table is partial and in-frame only. The sample carries tens of thousands of clones, about 88% recorded once. The sample consisted of blood, taken from a patient who underwent chemoradiotherapy. The receptors originated from a human donor with HPV-associated anogenital cancer.

This sequence joins TRBV7-2 and TRBJ2-3, with D possibly matching TRBD2 (5 bases). Germline V lookup: CDR1 SGHTA, CDR2 FQGNSA. CDR3 length: 14 residues. V lost 5 bases and J 3 bases, leaving 12 bases between the germline ends. The CDR3 DNA follows: TGTGCCAGCAGCGCTCTACCGGGGACAGATACGCAGTATTTT. Translating it yields CASSALPGTDTQYF.

V gene TRBV30 combines with J gene TRBJ2-1; 9 bases match TRBD1. Germline-derived CDR1 and CDR2 are GTSNPN and SVGIG (reference sequence). The J segment lost 0 bases and the V segment lost 0 bases, leaving 3 bases of the junction unmatched. This CDR3 is 16 amino acids long. The DNA for the CDR3 is TGTGCCTGGAGTGTAACAGGGGGCGTCTCCTACAATGAGCAGTTCTTC. Translated, it gives CAWSVTGGVSYNEQFF.

V is TRBV7-2 and J is TRBJ1-6; D not resolved. V lost 0 bases, J lost 6 bases, and 9 bases lay in between. The CDR3 is 15 residues long. Germline assignment: CDR1 SGHTA and CDR2 FQGNSA. CDR3 sequence (DNA): TGTGCCAGCAGCTTAGCTTGGGTGGCTAATTCACCCCTCCACTTT. Translated: CASSLAWVANSPLHF. Combining the CDR3 with reference TRBV7-2 and TRBJ1-6 gives the whole variable domain GAGVSQSPSNKVTEKGKDVELRCDPISGHTALYWYRQSLGQGLEFLIYFQGNSAPDKSGLPSDRFSAERTGGSVSTLTIQRTQQEDSAVYLCASSLAWVANSPLHFGNGTRLTVT.

The genes are TRBV11-3 and TRBJ1-1, with D possibly being TRBD1 (6 bases). CDR3 length: 15 amino acids. CDR1 is SGHNT, CDR2 YENEEA, per germline. The germline V and J ends were trimmed by 5 bases and 0 bases, with 13 bases remaining between them. This CDR3 is CASSPGGGLNTEAFF. The CDR3 DNA reads as TGTGCCAGCAGCCCGGGAGGGGGTCTGAACACTGAAGCTTTCTTT.

The CDR3 DNA sequence: TGCAGCGTTGATGGGGGGGCAGATACGCAGTATTTT. Encoded protein: CSVDGGADTQYF. The gene calls are TRBV29-1 and TRBJ2-3; TRBD2 agrees at 7 bases. Looked up from germline, CDR1 is SQVTM and CDR2 is ANQGSEA. The CDR3 totals 12 residues. J lost 4 bases, V lost 3 bases, and 1 base had no gene match.

The chain couples TRBV30 to TRBJ1-5, with 9 bases fitting TRBD1. CDR1 is GTSNPN, CDR2 SVGIG, per germline (reference sequence). The ends lost 0 bases at V and 6 bases at J; junction bases unmatched: 6. The CDR3 is 15 amino acids. The DNA of the CDR3 is TGTGCCTGGAGTGTAGGGGGACAGGGTGGTCAGCCCCAGCATTTT. This gives the protein CAWSVGGQGGQPQHF.

The chain is built from TRBV11-2 and TRBJ2-3; D gene ambiguous. Germline CDR1 reads SGHAT; CDR2 reads FQNNGV. V was clipped by 5 bases and J by 0 bases, with 24 bases between them. The CDR3 is made up of 19 amino acids. The CDR3 sequence: CASSRVGAISLQSTDTQYF. The CDR3 coding sequence is TGTGCCAGCAGCCGCGTGGGTGCTATATCCCTACAGAGCACAGATACGCAGTATTTT.

The chain employs TRBV5-4 and TRBJ1-1; no clear D gene. V was trimmed by 0 bases and J by 4 bases, leaving 10 bases between them. CDR1 SGHNT and CDR2 YYREEE come from the germline V gene (reference sequence). This CDR3 has 14 residues. The DNA of the CDR3 is TGTGCCAGCAGCTTGGTCAATTCCGGCACTGAAGCTTTCTTT. Amino acids: CASSLVNSGTEAFF.

The chain uses TRBV7-2 and TRBJ2-1; D is ambiguous. Between the trimmed V and J ends, which lost 5 bases and 0 bases, there was a span of 14 bases. This CDR3 is 16 amino acids long. Germline V lookup: CDR1 SGHTA, CDR2 FQGNSA. The CDR3 is CASSVADGSSYNEQFF. Here the CDR3 DNA reads TGTGCCAGCAGCGTCGCCGACGGCAGCTCCTACAATGAGCAGTTCTTC.

V and J are TRBV9 and TRBJ1-1; tentative D call: TRBD1 (5 bases). The germline gives CDR1 SGDLS, CDR2 YYNGEE. This CDR3 has 13 residues. Trimming cost V 0 bases and J 6 bases, with 9 bases left between them. The chain's CDR3 is CASSVEVGAEAFF. DNA of the CDR3: TGTGCCAGCAGCGTAGAGGTGGGGGCTGAAGCTTTCTTT.

This clone was picked up one time. The J gene is TRBJ1-6, the V gene TRBV9; D is undetermined. Germline CDR1 and CDR2: SGDLS and YYNGEE. Trimming cost V 0 bases and J 7 bases, with 11 bases left between them. CDR3 length: 15 residues. The CDR3 sequence: CASSVANQPNSPLHF. CDR3 sequence (DNA): TGTGCCAGCAGCGTAGCTAACCAGCCCAATTCACCCCTCCACTTT. Full variable domain (remainder filled in from reference TRBV9 and TRBJ1-6): DSGVTQTPKHLITATGQRVTLRCSPRSGDLSVYWYQQSLDQGLQFLIQYYNGEERAKGNILERFSAQQFPDLHSELNLSSLELGDSALYFCASSVANQPNSPLHFGNGTRLTVT.

The V and J genes are TRBV9 and TRBJ1-4, with 7 bases that match TRBD1. The V gene's germline CDR1 is SGDLS and CDR2 YYNGEE. V was clipped by 4 bases and J by 4 bases; unmatched bases: 7. The CDR3 has 15 residues. As DNA, the CDR3 is TGTGCCAGCAGCCCCCAACAGGGGCGTAATGAAAAACTGTTTTTT. As protein: CASSPQQGRNEKLFF.

The chain links TRBV6-5 to TRBJ1-6; 7 bases align to TRBD1. CDR1 MNHEY and CDR2 SVGAGI come from the germline V gene. The V gene end was trimmed by 6 bases and the J gene end by 6 bases; junction bases not matched to a gene: 2. The CDR3 extends over 13 amino acids. CDR3 DNA sequence: TGTGCCAGCAGGGACAGGACTAATTCACCCCTCCACTTT. This sequence encodes CASRDRTNSPLHF.

This chain uses TRBV30 with TRBJ2-4; 7 bases fit TRBD1. V trimming: 3 bases; J trimming: 1 base; junction bases outside the gene matches: 0. Germline assignment: CDR1 GTSNPN and CDR2 SVGIG (reference sequence). The CDR3 sequence is 13 residues long. The CDR3 spells CAWRDRAKNIQYF. The CDR3 nucleotides read TGTGCCTGGAGGGACAGGGCCAAAAACATTCAGTACTTC. The entire variable domain, with the rest obtained from reference TRBV30 and TRBJ2-4, is as follows: SQTIHQWPATLVQPVGSPLSLECTVEGTSNPNLYWYRQAAGRGLQLLFYSVGIGQISSEVPQNLSASRPQDRQFILSSKKLLLSDSGFYLCAWRDRAKNIQYFGAGTRLSVL.

This sequence joins TRBV6-5 and TRBJ2-1; D is ambiguous. CDR3 length: 14 residues. V gave up 6 bases and J gave up 6 bases, with 15 bases separating them. Germline lookup yields CDR1 MNHEY and CDR2 SVGAGI. CDR3 in amino acids: CASSVTLPGNEQFF. As DNA, the CDR3 is TGTGCCAGCAGCGTCACGCTACCTGGCAATGAGCAGTTCTTC.